This T cell receptor (beta chain) originates from a study of OX40 agonist ivuxolimab in advanced cancers. The length of the CDR3 is 13 residues. The V end lost 4 bases, the J end lost 4 bases, and 10 bases lay between the germline ends. Germline CDR1 SGHDT, CDR2 YYEEEE. Measured with immunoSEQ multiplex PCR; TCRdb has only the in-frame clones, and not every one. Found here are about 36,000 clones, 88% of them singletons; the top ten hold 3.5% to 5%. This receptor was obtained from an adult with an advanced solid tumor such as melanoma, head and neck, liver or kidney cancer. The rearrangement uses TRBV5-6 and TRBJ2-3; the D call may be TRBD1 or TRBD2 (6 bases each). This specimen was CD4+ or CD8+ T cells sorted from blood, taken in a trial of the OX40 agonist ivuxolimab. CDR3 nucleotides: TGTGCCAGCAGCATAAGGGGGGCAGATACGCAGTATTTT. Its translation is CASSIRGADTQYF. The full variable domain, in which reference TRBV5-6 and TRBJ2-3 provide the parts outside the CDR3, is DAGVTQSPTHLIKTRGQQVTLRCSPKSGHDTVSWYQQALGQGPQFIFQYYEEEERQRGNFPDRFSGHQFPNYSSELNVNALLLGDSALYLCASSIRGADTQYFGPGTRLTVL.